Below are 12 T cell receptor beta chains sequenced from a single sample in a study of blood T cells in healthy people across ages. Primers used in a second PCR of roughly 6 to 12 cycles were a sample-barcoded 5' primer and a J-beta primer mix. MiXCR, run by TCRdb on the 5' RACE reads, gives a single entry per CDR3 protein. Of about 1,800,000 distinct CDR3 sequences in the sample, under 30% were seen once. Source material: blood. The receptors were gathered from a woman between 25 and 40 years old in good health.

The CDR3 loop is CASSPDRARSGNTIYF. The CDR3 DNA reads TGTGCCAGCAGCCCAGACAGGGCGAGGTCTGGAAACACCATATATTTT. This sequence joins TRBV6-5 and TRBJ1-3, with TRBD1 identical over 7 bases. Losses at the gene ends were 6 bases for V and 1 base for J; bases not matched to a gene: 9. Germline values: CDR1 MNHEY, CDR2 SVGAGI. The CDR3 is made up of 16 amino acids.

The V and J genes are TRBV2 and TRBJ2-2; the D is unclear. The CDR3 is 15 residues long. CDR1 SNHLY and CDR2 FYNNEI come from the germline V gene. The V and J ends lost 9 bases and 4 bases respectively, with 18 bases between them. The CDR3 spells CASRRTDVSTGELFF. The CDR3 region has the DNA TGTGCCAGTCGACGCACCGACGTGAGCACCGGGGAGCTGTTTTTT.

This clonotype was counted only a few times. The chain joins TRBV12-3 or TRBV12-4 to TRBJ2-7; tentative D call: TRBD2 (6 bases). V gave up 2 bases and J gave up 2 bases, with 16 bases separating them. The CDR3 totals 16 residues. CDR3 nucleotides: TGTGCCAGCAGTTTATCTGGGGGGAGAAGGACCTACGAGCAGTACTTC. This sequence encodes CASSLSGGRRTYEQYF.

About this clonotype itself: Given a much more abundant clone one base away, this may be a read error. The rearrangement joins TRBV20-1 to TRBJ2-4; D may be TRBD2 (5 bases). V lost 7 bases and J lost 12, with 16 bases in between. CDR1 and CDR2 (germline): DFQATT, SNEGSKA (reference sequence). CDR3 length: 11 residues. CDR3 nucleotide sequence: TGCAGTGTGAGTAGCGACAATGATCAGTACTTC. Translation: CSVSSDNDQYF.

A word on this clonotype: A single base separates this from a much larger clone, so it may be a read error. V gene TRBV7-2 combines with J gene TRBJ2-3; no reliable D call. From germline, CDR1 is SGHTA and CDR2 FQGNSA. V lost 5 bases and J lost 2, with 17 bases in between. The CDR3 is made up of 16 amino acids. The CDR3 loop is CASSHRRASATDTQYF. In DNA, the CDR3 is TGTGCCAGCAGCCACCGTAGGGCAAGTGCCACAGATACGCAGTATTTT. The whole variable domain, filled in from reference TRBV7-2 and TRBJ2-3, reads GAGVSQSPSNKVTEKGKDVELRCDPISGHTALYWYRQSLGQGLEFLIYFQGNSAPDKSGLPSDRFSAERTGGSVSTLTIQRTQQEDSAVYLCASSHRRASATDTQYFGPGTRLTVL.

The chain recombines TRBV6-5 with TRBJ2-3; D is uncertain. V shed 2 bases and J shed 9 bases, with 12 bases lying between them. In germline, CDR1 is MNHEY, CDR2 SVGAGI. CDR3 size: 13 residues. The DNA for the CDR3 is TGTGCCAGCAGTTACCCGGGCGTAGGGACGCAGTATTTT. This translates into CASSYPGVGTQYF.

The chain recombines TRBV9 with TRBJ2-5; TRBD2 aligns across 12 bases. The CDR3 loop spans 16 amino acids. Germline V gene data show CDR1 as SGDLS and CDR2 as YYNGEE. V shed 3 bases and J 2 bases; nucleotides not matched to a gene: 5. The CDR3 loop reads CASSDGTSGRQETQYF. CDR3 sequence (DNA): TGTGCCAGCAGCGACGGGACTAGCGGGCGACAAGAGACCCAGTACTTC.

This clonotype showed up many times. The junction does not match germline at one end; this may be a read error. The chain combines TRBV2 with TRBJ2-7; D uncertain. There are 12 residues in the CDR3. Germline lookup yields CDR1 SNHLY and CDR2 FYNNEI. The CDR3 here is CASSESGYEQYF. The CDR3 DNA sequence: TGCGCCAGCAGTGAGTCTGGCTACGAGCAGTACTTC.

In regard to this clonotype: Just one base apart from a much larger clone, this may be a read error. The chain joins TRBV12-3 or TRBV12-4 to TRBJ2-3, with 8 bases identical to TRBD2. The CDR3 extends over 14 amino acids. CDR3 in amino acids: CASSKSGRPDAQYF. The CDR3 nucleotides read TGTGCCAGCAGCAAAAGCGGGAGACCAGATGCGCAGTATTTT.

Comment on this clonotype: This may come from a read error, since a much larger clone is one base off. This CDR3 reads CATSDPGGGGYNEQYF. CDR3 nucleotide sequence: TGTGCCACCAGTGATCCAGGGGGGGGAGGCTACAATGAGCAGTACTTC. The chain joins TRBV24-1 to TRBJ2-5; D may be TRBD1 or TRBD2 (7 bases each). The CDR3 contains 16 residues. Germline V gene sequence: CDR1 KGHDR, CDR2 SFDVKD. V was clipped by 3 bases and J by 11 bases, with 24 bases between them.

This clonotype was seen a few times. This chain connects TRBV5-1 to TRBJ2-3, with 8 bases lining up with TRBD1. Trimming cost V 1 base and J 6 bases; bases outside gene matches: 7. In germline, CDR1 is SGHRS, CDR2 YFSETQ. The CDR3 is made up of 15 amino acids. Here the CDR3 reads CASSLYQGARDTQYF. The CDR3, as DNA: TGCGCCAGCAGCTTGTACCAGGGGGCCCGGGATACGCAGTATTTT.

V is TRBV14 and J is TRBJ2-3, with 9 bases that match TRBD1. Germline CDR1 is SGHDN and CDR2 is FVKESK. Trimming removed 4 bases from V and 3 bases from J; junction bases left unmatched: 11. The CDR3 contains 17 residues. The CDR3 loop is CASSPSPRDRVTDTQYF. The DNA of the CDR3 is TGTGCCAGCAGCCCATCTCCAAGGGACAGGGTTACAGATACGCAGTATTTT.